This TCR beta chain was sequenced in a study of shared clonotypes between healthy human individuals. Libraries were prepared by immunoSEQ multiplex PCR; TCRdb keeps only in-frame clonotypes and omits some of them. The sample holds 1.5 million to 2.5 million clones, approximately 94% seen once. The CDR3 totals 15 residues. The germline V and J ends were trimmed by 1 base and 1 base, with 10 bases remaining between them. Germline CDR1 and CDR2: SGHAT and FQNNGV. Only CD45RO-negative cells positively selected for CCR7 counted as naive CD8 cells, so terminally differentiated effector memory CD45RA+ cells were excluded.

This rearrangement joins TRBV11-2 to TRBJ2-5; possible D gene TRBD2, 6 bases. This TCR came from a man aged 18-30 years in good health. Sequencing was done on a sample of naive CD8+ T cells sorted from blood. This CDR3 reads CASSLAAGGQETQYF. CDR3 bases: TGTGCCAGCAGCTTAGCAGCGGGCGGCCAAGAGACCCAGTACTTC.